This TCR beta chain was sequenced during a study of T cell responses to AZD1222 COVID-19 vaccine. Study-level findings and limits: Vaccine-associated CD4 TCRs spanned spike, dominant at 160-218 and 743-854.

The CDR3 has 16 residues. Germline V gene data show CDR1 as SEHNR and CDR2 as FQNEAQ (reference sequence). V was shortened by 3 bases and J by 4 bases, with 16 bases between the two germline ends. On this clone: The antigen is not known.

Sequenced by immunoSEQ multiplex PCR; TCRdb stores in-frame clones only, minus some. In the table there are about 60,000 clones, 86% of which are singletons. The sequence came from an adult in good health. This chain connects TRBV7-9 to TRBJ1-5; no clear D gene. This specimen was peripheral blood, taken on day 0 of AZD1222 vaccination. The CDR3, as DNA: TGTGCCAGCAGCTTTGTCGGGCCTATGGGAAATCAGCCCCAGCATTTT. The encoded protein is CASSFVGPMGNQPQHF. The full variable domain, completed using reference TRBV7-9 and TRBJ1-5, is DTGVSQNPRHKITKRGQNVTFRCDPISEHNRLYWYRQTLGQGPEFLTYFQNEAQLEKSRLLSDRFSAERPKGSFSTLEIQRTEQGDSAMYLCASSFVGPMGNQPQHFGDGTRLSIL.